This TCR beta chain derives from a study of cytomegalovirus exposure and HLA in healthy donors. This clone was detected a few times. PCR involved 60 Vbeta and 13 Jbeta primers. Clones were sequenced by immunoSEQ multiplex PCR, and TCRdb holds only the in-frame ones, with some missing. The repertoire holds 50,000 to 75,000 clones, with about four fifths as singletons. The CDR3 runs 14 residues. Germline V lookup: CDR1 SEHNR, CDR2 FQNEAQ (reference sequence). Deletions cut 4 bases from V and 3 bases from J, with 9 bases between. The receptor was derived from a man younger than 45 in good health and CMV-seropositive. J is TRBJ1-4 and V is TRBV7-9; a possible D gene is TRBD1 (6 bases). The specimen was PBMCs. This chain's CDR3 is CASSYDRSNEKLFF. CDR3 nucleotides: TGTGCCAGCAGCTACGACAGGTCTAATGAAAAACTGTTTTTT.